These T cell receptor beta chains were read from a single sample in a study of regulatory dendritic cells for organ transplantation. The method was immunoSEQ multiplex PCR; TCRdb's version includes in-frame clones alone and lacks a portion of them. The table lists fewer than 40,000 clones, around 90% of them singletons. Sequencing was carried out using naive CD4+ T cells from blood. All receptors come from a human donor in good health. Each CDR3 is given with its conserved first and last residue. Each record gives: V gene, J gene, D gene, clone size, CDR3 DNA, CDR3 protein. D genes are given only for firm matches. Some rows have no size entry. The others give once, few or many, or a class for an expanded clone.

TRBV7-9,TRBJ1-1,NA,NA,TGTGCCAGCAGCTTAGATGGGTTTAACACTGAAGCTTTCTTT,CASSLDGFNTEAFF
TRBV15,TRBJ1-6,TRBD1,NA,TGTGCCACCAGCAGAGACCCCCGGGACAGGGGGACGCCCCTCCACTTT,CATSRDPRDRGTPLHF
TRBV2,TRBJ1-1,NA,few,TGTGCCAGCAGTCCTTGGGGAAGGGGTGGATTGGCTTTCTTT,CASSPWGRGGLAFF
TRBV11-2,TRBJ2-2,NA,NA,TGTGCCAGCAGCTTAGAAGGTGCGGGGCACGGGGAGCTGTTTTTT,CASSLEGAGHGELFF
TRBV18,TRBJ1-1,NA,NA,TGTGCCAGCTCGCCTTACCACTACCTTGGGGCGCGAAGCCCGAACACTGAAGCTTTCTTT,CASSPYHYLGARSPNTEAFF
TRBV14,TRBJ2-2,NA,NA,TGTGCCAGCAGCCAATTTTTAGCTGGTAACGGGGAGCTGTTTTTT,CASSQFLAGNGELFF
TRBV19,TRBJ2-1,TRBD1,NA,TGTGCCAGTAGTCCCTGGACAGGGGACGGAGGGGAGCAGTTCTTC,CASSPWTGDGGEQFF
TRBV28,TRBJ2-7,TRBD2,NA,TGTGCCAGCAGTCTTACGGGACTAGCGGGAGCGAAGAGGTCCTACGAGCAGTACTTC,CASSLTGLAGAKRSYEQYF
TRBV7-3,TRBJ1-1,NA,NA,TGTGCCAGCAGCTTTTCCCCCAGCGGGTCTGAAGCTTTCTTT,CASSFSPSGSEAFF
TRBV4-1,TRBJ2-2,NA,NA,TGCGCCAGCAGCCAAGATATTGTAGGCAGGGTGGGGACCGGGGAGCTGTTTTTT,CASSQDIVGRVGTGELFF
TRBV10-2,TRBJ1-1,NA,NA,TGCGCCAGCAGGACAGGAATCAGTTTTGAAGCTTTCTTT,CASRTGISFEAFF
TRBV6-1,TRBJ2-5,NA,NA,TGTGCCAGCAGAGAGATAAACCAAGAGACCCAGTACTTC,CASREINQETQYF
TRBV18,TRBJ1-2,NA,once,TGTGCCAGCTCAAACACAGGGCGGAGTGGCTACACCTTC,CASSNTGRSGYTF
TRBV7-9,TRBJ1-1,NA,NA,TGTGCCAGCCGTTGGGGAGAGGCTGAAGCTTTCTTT,CASRWGEAEAFF
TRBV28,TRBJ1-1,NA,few,TGTGCCAGCAGTTTCCTGGGACCGGGGAACACTGAAGCTTTCTTT,CASSFLGPGNTEAFF
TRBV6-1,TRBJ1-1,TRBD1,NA,TGTGCCAGCGCGATAAGGACAGGGGACACTGAAGCTTTCTTT,CASAIRTGDTEAFF
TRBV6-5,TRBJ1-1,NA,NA,TGTGCCAGCAGCGTAGCCCCGGTCACTGAAGCTTTCTTT,CASSVAPVTEAFF
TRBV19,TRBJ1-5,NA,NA,TGTGCCAGTAGTATAGCTAAGGTCTTACGGAATCAGCCCCAGCATTTT,CASSIAKVLRNQPQHF
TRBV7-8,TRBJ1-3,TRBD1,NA,TGTGCCAGCAGCTTAGATCCAGGGGGTAACACCATATATTTT,CASSLDPGGNTIYF
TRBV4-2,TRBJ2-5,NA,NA,TGTGCCAGCAGCCAAGTAGAGAGGAGTCGCCAAGAGACCCAGTACTTC,CASSQVERSRQETQYF
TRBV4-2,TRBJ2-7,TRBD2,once,TGTGCCAGCAGCCGGGGGACTAGCGGGCCGTACGAGCAGTACTTC,CASSRGTSGPYEQYF
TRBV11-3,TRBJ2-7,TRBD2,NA,TGTGCCAGCAGCCCTAGCGGACGGGAAGAGCAGTACTTC,CASSPSGREEQYF
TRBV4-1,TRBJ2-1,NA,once,TGCGCCAGCAGCCAAGATTTCGGGGTGTCGGAGCAGTTCTTC,CASSQDFGVSEQFF
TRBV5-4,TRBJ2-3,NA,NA,TGTGCCAGCAGCTTGATTGGGGAGGCACGCACAGATACGCAGTATTTT,CASSLIGEARTDTQYF
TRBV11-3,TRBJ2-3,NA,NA,TGTGCCAGCAGCTTAGATCCTAGCACAGATACGCAGTATTTT,CASSLDPSTDTQYF
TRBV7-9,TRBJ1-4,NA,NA,TGTGCCAGCAGCTCCCCGGGGCAGGGACACCCGGAAAAACTGTTTTTT,CASSSPGQGHPEKLFF
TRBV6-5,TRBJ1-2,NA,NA,TGTGCCAGCAGTACCCGGGGACAAAGATTCGGCTACACCTTC,CASSTRGQRFGYTF
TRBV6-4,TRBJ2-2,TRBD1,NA,TGTGCCAGCAGGGACGAAACAGGGGCGGGCACCGGGGAGCTGTTTTTT,CASRDETGAGTGELFF
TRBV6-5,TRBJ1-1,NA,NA,TGTGCCAGCAGCCGACCAAACAGGGCACAAGCTTTCTTT,CASSRPNRAQAFF
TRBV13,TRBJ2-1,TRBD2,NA,TGTGCCAGCAGCTTAGGCCGACTAGCTCCTTGGGTTGAGCAGTTCTTC,CASSLGRLAPWVEQFF
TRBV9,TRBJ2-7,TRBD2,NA,TGTGCCAGCAGCGTAGGGCCTAGCGGGCTGGGGGAGCAGTACTTC,CASSVGPSGLGEQYF
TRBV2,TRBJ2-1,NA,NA,TGTGCCAGCAGTAGGGGACTTCCCTCCTACAATGAGCAGTTCTTC,CASSRGLPSYNEQFF
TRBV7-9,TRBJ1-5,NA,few,TGTGCCAGCGGTGAGGTAGGGCAGCCCCAGCATTTT,CASGEVGQPQHF